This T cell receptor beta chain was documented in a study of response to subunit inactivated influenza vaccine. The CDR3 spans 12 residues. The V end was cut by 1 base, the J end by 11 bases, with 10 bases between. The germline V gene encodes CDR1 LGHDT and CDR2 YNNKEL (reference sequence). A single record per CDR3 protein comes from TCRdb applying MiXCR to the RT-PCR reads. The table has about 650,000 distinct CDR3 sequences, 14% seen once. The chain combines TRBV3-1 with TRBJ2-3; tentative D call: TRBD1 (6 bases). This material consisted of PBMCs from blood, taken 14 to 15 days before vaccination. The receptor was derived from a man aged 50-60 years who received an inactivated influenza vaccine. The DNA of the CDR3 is TGTGCCAGCAGCCAAGTCAGGGGTGGGCAGTATTTT. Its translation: CASSQVRGGQYF.